The sequence of this TCR beta chain was determined in a study of T cells in Graves' hyperthyroidism and ophthalmopathy. V was pared by 7 bases and J by 3 bases, with 8 bases between. Germline CDR1 and CDR2: WSHSY and SAAADI. The CDR3 runs to 12 residues. TCR beta CDR3 sequences were amplified from RNA transcripts. First-round RT-PCR of the TCR CDR3 relied on the HTBI primer set. MiXCR, applied by TCRdb to the multiplex PCR reads, yields one record per CDR3 protein. Of 75,000 to 100,000 distinct CDR3 sequences listed, under 65% are singletons. Aged 18 to 65, the patients had hyperthyroidism that was newly diagnosed and had lasted under 2 months. Reasons for excluding patients were uncontrolled infection, other autoimmune disease, pregnancy or lactation. Findings and caveats of the study: Researchers found most expanded thyroid clonotypes above 0.001 in blood as well. The model's output predicted ophthalmopathy at a median of 6.5 months prior to onset.

This clonotype was counted at least ten times. Antigen specificity is unknown. The sequenced material came from blood. The sequence was collected from a middle-aged woman with Graves' hyperthyroidism. V usage is TRBV10-2 and J usage is TRBJ2-3; D is undetermined. DNA for the CDR3: TGCGCCAGCACCCACACTACAGATACGCAGTATTTT. As protein: CASTHTTDTQYF.